The 21 T cell receptor beta chains in this list originate from one sample, sequenced in a study of blood T cell repertoires in COVID-19 (dated by TCRdb to 2020 to 2022). The library came from the immunoSEQ multiplex PCR assay. TCRdb stores this immuneACCESS table with in-frame sequences only. Part of the clones is absent; in the studies checked, under half of the shortfall reflects unresolved V genes, and no reason is known for the rest. Present in this sample are under 120,000 clones, around 84% of which were seen just once. Clones ranked in the top ten supply 2.1% of the sample. The sequenced sample consisted of peripheral blood. The receptors come from a human donor in a cohort sampled during active COVID-19.

V is TRBV6-5 and J is TRBJ2-1, with 8 bases lining up with TRBD1. J was trimmed by 9 bases and V by 6 bases; bases with no gene match: 13. The CDR3 extends over 15 amino acids. Germline values: CDR1 MNHEY, CDR2 SVGAGI. CDR3 sequence reads: CASSRFPGQASEQFF. The DNA for the CDR3 is TGTGCCAGCAGCCGCTTCCCGGGACAGGCCAGTGAGCAGTTCTTC.

This chain links TRBV24-1 with TRBJ2-5; a weak D match, TRBD2 (6 bases). The CDR3 has 15 amino acids. The germline V gene has CDR1 KGHDR and CDR2 SFDVKD. The germline V and J ends were trimmed by 3 bases and 4 bases, with 14 bases remaining between them. CDR3 sequence reads: CATSDGGAGGETQYF. The CDR3 coding sequence is TGTGCCACCAGTGATGGCGGGGCTGGTGGAGAGACCCAGTACTTC.

The gene calls are TRBV4-2 and TRBJ2-5; TRBD2 matches 11 bases. V dropped 5 bases and J dropped 4; count of bases not matched to a gene: 18. Germline loops: CDR1 LGHNA, CDR2 YNFKEQ. This CDR3 region has 19 residues. The CDR3 DNA follows: TGTGCCAGCAGCTCGCACAGGGCTAGCGGGGGGTATCAGGGAGAGACCCAGTACTTC. This sequence encodes CASSSHRASGGYQGETQYF.

Only a few counts were recorded for this clone. The chain carries TRBV19 and TRBJ2-5; 11 nucleotides line up with TRBD2. This CDR3 contains 14 residues. With 8 bases clipped from V and 5 bases from J, the junction kept 7 bases outside the gene matches. Germline V lookup: CDR1 LNHDA, CDR2 SQIVND (reference sequence). CDR3 amino acids: CASQGLAAGETQYF. The CDR3 region has the DNA TGTGCCAGTCAGGGACTAGCGGCTGGGGAGACCCAGTACTTC.

The chain links TRBV7-6 to TRBJ2-5, with D perhaps matching TRBD2 (6 bases). CDR1 and CDR2 (germline): SGHVS, FNYEAQ. CDR3 length: 18 amino acids. Trimming shortened V by 5 bases and J by 3 bases, and 25 bases separated the two germline ends. CDR3 DNA sequence: TGTGCCAGCAGCCCCTACAAGGCCTGGTCGGAGGGGAAAGAGACCCAGTACTTC. It encodes CASSPYKAWSEGKETQYF.

This clone was observed a handful of times. This chain links TRBV30 with TRBJ1-2; 8 nucleotides agree with TRBD1. CDR3 length equals 15 residues. The trim removed 8 bases at V and 2 bases at J, leaving 13 bases unmatched. Germline-derived CDR1 and CDR2 are GTSNPN and SVGIG (reference sequence). CDR3 nucleotide sequence: TGTGCCAAAGATCTCGTTGGACAGGGCAACTATGGCTACACCTTC. Translation gives CAKDLVGQGNYGYTF.

The J gene is TRBJ1-4, the V gene TRBV7-9, with a possible D match to TRBD1 (6 bases). The CDR3 has 15 amino acids. The germline gives CDR1 SEHNR, CDR2 FQNEAQ (reference sequence). V lost 5 bases and J 8 bases, leaving 18 bases between the germline ends. CDR3 nucleotide sequence: TGTGCCAGCAGCCGAGCCGGGGGGCTAGAGGAAAAACTGTTTTTT. This codes for CASSRAGGLEEKLFF.

As to this clone: An end of the junction differs from the germline gene, which may be a read error. The V and J genes are TRBV4-2 and TRBJ2-7; TRBD2 aligns across 15 bases. Per the germline V gene, CDR1 is LGHNA and CDR2 is YNFKEQ. The CDR3 has 18 amino acids. The CDR3 spells CASSQAGTSGGFSSEQYF. For the CDR3, the DNA is TGTGCCAGCAGCCAGGCTGGGACTAGCGGGGGGTTCTCCTCCGAGCAGTACTTC.

The V call is TRBV19, the J call TRBJ2-5; 12 bases are a match to TRBD2. Germline CDR1 reads LNHDA; CDR2 reads SQIVND (reference sequence). Trimming took 10 bases from V and 3 from J; bases not matched to a gene: 9. This CDR3 spans 15 amino acids. CDR3 DNA sequence: TGTGCCACCGCACCACTAGCGGGAGGTGAAGAGACCCAGTACTTC. Encoded protein: CATAPLAGGEETQYF.

The chain employs TRBV6-2 or TRBV6-3 and TRBJ1-2, with 7 bases that match TRBD1. Germline CDR1 MNHEY, CDR2 SVGEGT. Trimming removed 6 bases from V and 4 bases from J; junction bases left unmatched: 17. This CDR3 has 17 amino acids. Here the CDR3 reads CASSPLLGQIASYGYTF. The CDR3 DNA sequence: TGTGCCAGCAGCCCGCTACTGGGACAGATTGCGAGCTATGGCTACACCTTC.

V is TRBV23-1 and J is TRBJ2-7; 9 bases map to TRBD1. TRBV23-1 is an ORF, with its function uncertain. Trimming at V came to 4 bases and at J to 3 bases, leaving 10 bases not matched to a gene. This CDR3 is 16 amino acids long. CDR3: CASSPPTGGQVYEQYF. The DNA of the CDR3 is TGCGCCAGCAGTCCCCCGACAGGGGGTCAGGTCTACGAGCAGTACTTC.

The rearrangement links TRBV5-1 to TRBJ2-7; D may be TRBD2 (6 bases). This CDR3 region has 15 residues. Trimming shortened V by 0 bases and J by 4 bases, and 14 bases separated the two germline ends. In germline, CDR1 is SGHRS, CDR2 YFSETQ. For the CDR3, the DNA is TGCGCCAGCAGCTTGGCCGGGAGTGGACGGTACGAGCAGTACTTC. Protein sequence: CASSLAGSGRYEQYF.

The chain joins TRBV4-1 to TRBJ2-5; D remains ambiguous. The germline V gene encodes CDR1 MGHRA and CDR2 YSYEKL. The CDR3 has 13 amino acids. The V end was cut by 1 base, the J end by 5 bases, with 8 bases between. CDR3 protein: CASSQANAETQYF. The CDR3 DNA follows: TGCGCCAGCAGCCAAGCAAATGCGGAGACCCAGTACTTC.

The V and J genes are TRBV6-2 or TRBV6-3 and TRBJ2-1, with 8 bases fitting TRBD2. The CDR3 runs to 16 residues. Trimming took 5 bases from V and 4 from J; bases not matched to a gene: 10. The germline gives CDR1 MNHEY, CDR2 SVGEGT. The CDR3 reads CASSIGLAPGYNEQFF. CDR3 DNA: TGTGCCAGCAGTATTGGACTAGCTCCGGGTTACAATGAGCAGTTCTTC.

The CDR3 DNA follows: TGTGCCACCAGTGATCAAAAGAGCTCTGGAAACACCATATATTTT. This gives the protein CATSDQKSSGNTIYF. This sequence joins TRBV24-1 and TRBJ1-3; D is unclear. The CDR3 has 15 residues. V was clipped by 3 bases and J by 0 bases, with 8 bases between them. Germline V gene sequence: CDR1 KGHDR, CDR2 SFDVKD.

The chain uses TRBV14 and TRBJ1-1; the D gene is possibly TRBD1 (6 bases). The CDR3 runs 16 residues. Per germline, CDR1 SGHDN and CDR2 FVKESK. V shed 4 bases and J shed 3 bases, with 18 bases lying between them. The CDR3 coding sequence is TGTGCCAGCAGCCTAAGGGAGGGACAAGGGGACACTGAAGCTTTCTTT. Amino acid sequence: CASSLREGQGDTEAFF.

V is TRBV24-1 and J is TRBJ2-5, with 9 nucleotides matching TRBD2. The CDR3 extends over 14 amino acids. Per germline, CDR1 KGHDR and CDR2 SFDVKD. Trimming cost V 5 bases and J 5 bases; bases outside gene matches: 5. CDR3 residues: CATSAAGGLETQYF. Here the CDR3 DNA reads TGTGCCACCAGTGCAGCGGGAGGTCTGGAGACCCAGTACTTC.

The rearrangement joins TRBV5-4 to TRBJ1-4; 12 positions agree with TRBD1. The germline V gene has CDR1 SGHNT and CDR2 YYREEE (reference sequence). V gave up 4 bases and J gave up 5 bases; unmatched junction bases: 6. The CDR3 is 16 residues long. The DNA for the CDR3 is TGTGCCAGCAGCGTGGGACAGGGGGCGGGAAATGAAAAACTGTTTTTT. Amino acids: CASSVGQGAGNEKLFF.

V is TRBV28 and J is TRBJ1-1; the D is unclear. Germline CDR1 reads MDHEN; CDR2 reads SYDVKM. Between the trimmed V and J ends, which lost 7 bases and 9 bases, there was a span of 12 bases. The CDR3 sequence is 11 residues long. This CDR3 is CASIYYGKAFF. The CDR3 DNA reads as TGTGCCAGCATCTACTATGGAAAAGCTTTCTTT.

Only a few counts were recorded for this clone. V usage is TRBV7-9 and J usage is TRBJ1-1; D ambiguous. The CDR3 runs to 11 residues. Germline V CDR1 and CDR2: SEHNR, FQNEAQ (reference sequence). Trimming stripped 6 bases from V and 6 bases from J, with 8 bases between. Here the CDR3 reads CASSQQAEAFF. The CDR3 coding sequence is TGTGCCAGCAGTCAGCAGGCTGAAGCTTTCTTT.

The chain joins TRBV6-5 to TRBJ2-2; D possibly corresponds to TRBD1 (5 bases). Germline CDR1 and CDR2: MNHEY and SVGAGI. Trimming removed 3 bases at V and 10 bases at J, with 18 bases between. The CDR3 consists of 15 residues. The chain's CDR3 is CASSYEGEPIVELFF. In nucleotides, the CDR3 is TGTGCCAGCAGTTATGAAGGGGAACCAATTGTGGAGCTGTTTTTT.